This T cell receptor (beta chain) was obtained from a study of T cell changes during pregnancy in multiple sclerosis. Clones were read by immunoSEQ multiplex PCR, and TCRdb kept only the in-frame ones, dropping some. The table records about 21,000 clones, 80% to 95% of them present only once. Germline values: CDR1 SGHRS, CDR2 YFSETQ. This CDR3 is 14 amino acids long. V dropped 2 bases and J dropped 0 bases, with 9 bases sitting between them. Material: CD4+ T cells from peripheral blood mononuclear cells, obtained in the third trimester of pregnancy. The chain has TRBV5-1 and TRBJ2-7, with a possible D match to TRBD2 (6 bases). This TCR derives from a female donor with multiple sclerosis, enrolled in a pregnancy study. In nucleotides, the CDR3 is TGCGCCAGCAGCTTAGGGACTTCCTCCTACGAGCAGTACTTC. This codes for CASSLGTSSYEQYF.